Following are 29 T cell receptor beta chains from one sample sequenced in a study of blood T cell repertoires in COVID-19. Clones were sequenced by immunoSEQ multiplex PCR, and TCRdb holds only the in-frame ones, with some missing. In the table there are about 190,000 clones, over 75% of which are singletons. Input material: peripheral blood. Every receptor here comes from a woman between 45 and 60 years old with acute or convalescent COVID-19.

In regard to this clone: The same CDR3 can be traced to other DNA sequences in this sample. The chain employs TRBV6-1 and TRBJ1-1; 7 nucleotides agree with TRBD1. Trimming took 3 bases from V and 1 from J; bases not matched to a gene: 2. This CDR3 contains 14 residues. The V gene's germline CDR1 is MNHNS and CDR2 SASEGT. This CDR3 reads CASSEAGGNTEAFF. The DNA for the CDR3 is TGTGCCAGCAGTGAGGCAGGGGGGAACACTGAAGCTTTCTTT.

The chain couples TRBV19 to TRBJ2-7; D gene ambiguous. The V end lost 3 bases, the J end lost 5 bases, and 17 bases lay between the germline ends. CDR3 length: 15 residues. Germline V gene lookup returns CDR1 LNHDA and CDR2 SQIVND (reference sequence). CDR3 in amino acids: CASSIIGSGENEQYF. In nucleotides, the CDR3 is TGTGCCAGTAGTATTATTGGATCAGGTGAGAACGAGCAGTACTTC.

The chain joins TRBV29-1 to TRBJ1-5; possible D gene TRBD1, 6 bases. The CDR3 is 13 amino acids. V lost 6 bases to trimming and J lost 2 bases, with 11 bases between them. The V gene's germline CDR1 is SQVTM and CDR2 ANQGSEA. The CDR3 DNA reads as TGCAGCGTCCGGGACAACGGCAATCAGCCCCAGCATTTT. Translated: CSVRDNGNQPQHF.

The J gene is TRBJ2-5, the V gene TRBV19, with D perhaps TRBD2 (5 bases). The CDR3 covers 13 residues. The germline V gene has CDR1 LNHDA and CDR2 SQIVND (reference sequence). The V end lost 2 bases, the J end lost 4 bases, and 8 bases lay between the germline ends. The CDR3 DNA sequence: TGTGCCAGTAGTATATCCAGCGGAGAGACCCAGTACTTC. Amino acids: CASSISSGETQYF.

The CDR3 sequence is CASRPTGNYGYTF. Here the CDR3 DNA reads TGTGCCAGCAGGCCGACAGGAAACTATGGCTACACCTTC. The chain carries TRBV5-5 and TRBJ1-2; maybe TRBD1 (6 bases). The V end was cut by 5 bases, the J end by 2 bases, with 10 bases between. From germline, CDR1 is SGHKS and CDR2 YYEKEE (reference sequence). This CDR3 is 13 amino acids long.

The gene calls are TRBV7-9 and TRBJ2-1, with unresolved D. Trimming pared 2 bases from V and 9 bases from J, leaving 11 bases between. CDR1 is SEHNR, CDR2 FQNEAQ, per germline (reference sequence). The CDR3 consists of 13 residues. The CDR3 is CASSLTEATEQFF. The CDR3, as DNA: TGTGCCAGCAGCTTAACCGAGGCGACTGAGCAGTTCTTC.

The chain uses TRBV6-5 and TRBJ1-5; 8 nucleotides match TRBD1. V lost 6 bases and J lost 3; bases outside the gene matches: 7. Germline V gives CDR1 MNHEY, CDR2 SVGAGI. The CDR3 is 15 amino acids. The CDR3 nucleotides read TGTGCCAGCAGGAACGACAGGGGCTACAATCAGCCCCAGCATTTT. Protein: CASRNDRGYNQPQHF.

The chain joins TRBV28 to TRBJ1-5, with D hard to call. The CDR3 is made up of 16 amino acids. Germline V gene sequence: CDR1 MDHEN, CDR2 SYDVKM. Trimming removed 4 bases from V and 7 bases from J, with 20 bases in between. Here the CDR3 DNA reads TGTGCCAGCAGTTCCTCAGGAGGGTCGAACAAACAGCCCCAGCATTTT. Translating it yields CASSSSGGSNKQPQHF.

The J gene is TRBJ2-7, the V gene TRBV10-3; D perhaps matches TRBD1 (7 bases). Germline values: CDR1 ENHRY, CDR2 SYGVKD. The CDR3 spans 13 residues. Trimming took off 10 bases at V and 5 bases at J, with 18 bases between the two ends. CDR3 sequence: CASLGGQGDEQYF. The CDR3 DNA sequence: TGTGCCAGCTTAGGGGGGCAGGGGGACGAGCAGTACTTC.

Written as DNA, the CDR3 is TGTGCCAGCAGCTTCCAGGGGGGATATGAGCAGTTCTTC. Protein sequence: CASSFQGGYEQFF. The genes are TRBV7-2 and TRBJ2-1; maybe TRBD1 (7 bases). The germline V and J ends were trimmed by 3 bases and 8 bases, with 11 bases remaining between them. The CDR3 runs to 13 residues. Germline V CDR1 and CDR2: SGHTA, FQGNSA.

The chain couples TRBV6-5 to TRBJ1-5, with D possibly being TRBD1 (5 bases). The CDR3 runs 15 residues. In germline, CDR1 is MNHEY, CDR2 SVGAGI. The V end was cut by 0 bases, the J end by 11 bases, with 17 bases between. DNA for the CDR3: TGTGCCAGCAGTTACTCAGGCGGCACAGGTCTGGCCCAGCATTTT. Its protein is CASSYSGGTGLAQHF.

This clone was counted once. This rearrangement joins TRBV6-6 to TRBJ1-4, with 7 nucleotides matching TRBD1. J gave up 8 bases and V 7 bases, and 10 bases lay outside the gene matches. The CDR3 runs to 14 residues. Germline CDR1 MNHNY, CDR2 SVGAGI (reference sequence). CDR3 loop: CASKTGTVNEKLFF. CDR3 in DNA: TGTGCCAGCAAAACCGGGACAGTCAACGAAAAACTGTTTTTT.

This chain connects TRBV6-2 or TRBV6-3 to TRBJ2-1; 9 bases agree with TRBD1. The CDR3 extends over 18 amino acids. Per the germline V gene, CDR1 is MNHEY and CDR2 is SVGEGT. The V and J ends lost 4 bases and 3 bases, in that order; junction bases with no gene match: 13. This CDR3 reads CASSSADRGFTRYNEQFF. In DNA form, the CDR3 reads TGTGCCAGCAGTTCCGCCGACAGGGGGTTCACCCGCTACAATGAGCAGTTCTTC.

The rearrangement uses TRBV6-5 and TRBJ1-2; D not certain. Trimming took off 8 bases at V and 4 bases at J, with 14 bases between the two ends. Germline assignment: CDR1 MNHEY and CDR2 SVGAGI. This CDR3 has 13 residues. The CDR3 protein is CASYQRRGYGYTF. For the CDR3, the DNA is TGTGCCAGCTACCAACGACGAGGCTATGGCTACACCTTC.

This chain links TRBV5-4 with TRBJ2-1, with a tentative D call TRBD1 (6 bases). The V end was cut by 4 bases, the J end by 1 base, with 15 bases between. The CDR3 is made up of 16 amino acids. Germline V gives CDR1 SGHNT, CDR2 YYREEE (reference sequence). CDR3 loop: CASSDLPGQSYNEQFF. CDR3 DNA: TGTGCCAGCAGCGACCTCCCGGGACAATCCTACAATGAGCAGTTCTTC.

V gene TRBV10-1 combines with J gene TRBJ1-1; 8 bases match TRBD1. Germline V lookup: CDR1 WNHNN, CDR2 SYGVQD (reference sequence). This CDR3 comprises 16 residues. V was clipped by 6 bases and J by 3 bases; unmatched bases: 12. This CDR3 is CASSYRQGNGDTEAFF. The CDR3 bases are TGCGCCAGCAGCTACCGACAGGGGAATGGGGACACTGAAGCTTTCTTT.

The CDR3 region is CAWSVQQGRSPLHF. The CDR3 DNA reads as TGTGCCTGGAGTGTACAACAGGGGAGGTCACCCCTCCACTTT. The chain is built from TRBV30 and TRBJ1-6, with 7 positions matching TRBD1. Germline V gives CDR1 GTSNPN, CDR2 SVGIG (reference sequence). V gave up 0 bases and J gave up 10 bases; unmatched junction bases: 6. This CDR3 is built from 14 residues.

This rearrangement joins TRBV11-2 to TRBJ2-3, with D possibly matching TRBD1 (5 bases). Germline V gives CDR1 SGHAT, CDR2 FQNNGV. Trimming cost V 2 bases and J 6 bases, with 12 bases left between them. The CDR3 runs to 14 residues. CDR3 amino acids: CASSLRQSTDTQYF. The CDR3 DNA is TGTGCCAGCAGCTTAAGACAGTCGACGGATACGCAGTATTTT.

The V gene is TRBV28, the J gene TRBJ1-3; tentative D call: TRBD1 (6 bases). Per germline, CDR1 MDHEN and CDR2 SYDVKM. Trimming took off 6 bases at V and 4 bases at J, with 10 bases between the two ends. The CDR3 has 13 amino acids. CDR3 DNA sequence: TGTGCCAGCAGCACAGGGTTGGGAAACACCATATATTTT. Its translation is CASSTGLGNTIYF.

The chain couples TRBV4-3 to TRBJ2-3, with 16 bases identical to TRBD2. CDR1 is LGHNA, CDR2 YSLEER, per germline. This CDR3 comprises 18 residues. Trimming at V came to 3 bases and at J to 2 bases, leaving 5 bases not matched to a gene. CDR3: CASSQGTSGRGYTDTQYF. In DNA, the CDR3 is TGCGCCAGCAGCCAGGGGACTAGCGGGAGGGGGTACACAGATACGCAGTATTTT.

This clone was detected once. The chain carries TRBV15 and TRBJ1-2, with a weak D call TRBD1 (5 bases). The CDR3 contains 13 residues. V dropped 4 bases and J dropped 4 bases, with 10 bases sitting between them. Germline CDR1 reads LNHNV; CDR2 reads YYDKDF (reference sequence). The CDR3 sequence is CATSTGDSYGYTF. In DNA form, the CDR3 reads TGTGCCACCAGCACGGGGGATTCCTATGGCTACACCTTC.

This chain connects TRBV6-5 to TRBJ1-4; D is ambiguous. The CDR3 length is 16 residues. CDR1 MNHEY and CDR2 SVGAGI come from the germline V gene. The V end lost 2 bases, the J end lost 0 bases, and 10 bases lay between the germline ends. Here the CDR3 reads CASSYEILATNEKLFF. CDR3 nucleotides: TGTGCCAGCAGTTACGAGATTCTTGCAACTAATGAAAAACTGTTTTTT.

This clone has just a few counts. The V and J genes are TRBV6-1 and TRBJ1-2; D remains unclear. The germline gives CDR1 MNHNS, CDR2 SASEGT. The CDR3 is 15 amino acids. The ends were cut back, 1 base at V and 4 bases at J, with 13 bases in the middle. In DNA form, the CDR3 reads TGTGCCAGCAGTGAAGGGTACAACGATTTCTATGGCTACACCTTC. This encodes CASSEGYNDFYGYTF.

The gene calls are TRBV5-5 and TRBJ2-7; weak D call: TRBD1 (5 bases). The germline gives CDR1 SGHKS, CDR2 YYEKEE (reference sequence). The CDR3 is 15 residues long. V was cut by 2 bases and J by 2 bases, with 14 bases left in between. The CDR3 DNA is TGTGCCAGCAGCTTTCAGGGAACCACAGCCTACGAGCAGTACTTC. It yields the protein CASSFQGTTAYEQYF.

The chain couples TRBV19 to TRBJ2-3, with D maybe TRBD2 (5 bases). Germline values: CDR1 LNHDA, CDR2 SQIVND (reference sequence). The germline V and J ends were trimmed by 6 bases and 2 bases, with 9 bases remaining between them. The CDR3 contains 13 residues. In nucleotides, the CDR3 is TGTGCCAGTAGGGCGGGCCACACAGATACGCAGTATTTT. This sequence encodes CASRAGHTDTQYF.

The chain combines TRBV19 with TRBJ2-3, with TRBD2 identical over 12 bases. The CDR3 covers 15 residues. Germline lookup yields CDR1 LNHDA and CDR2 SQIVND (reference sequence). The ends lost 6 bases at V and 5 bases at J; junction bases unmatched: 6. DNA of the CDR3: TGTGCCAGTAGCCCGACTAGCGGGAGTCAAGATACGCAGTATTTT. Protein product: CASSPTSGSQDTQYF.

On this clone itself: One junction end disagrees with the germline gene, perhaps due to a read error. This sequence joins TRBV6-1 and TRBJ1-4; a possible D gene is TRBD1 (6 bases). Germline values: CDR1 MNHNS, CDR2 SASEGT. The CDR3 contains 15 residues. The DNA for the CDR3 is TGTGCCAGCAGAGAAGGGACACCGATAAATGAAAAACTGTTTTTT. Residues: CASREGTPINEKLFF.

The rearrangement links TRBV9 to TRBJ2-3, with D maybe TRBD1 (6 bases). The germline gives CDR1 SGDLS, CDR2 YYNGEE. The length of the CDR3 is 16 residues. V lost 0 bases and J lost 2, with 13 bases in between. The CDR3 DNA follows: TGTGCCAGCAGCGTAGGTGCGGACAGCACCACAGATACGCAGTATTTT. This sequence encodes CASSVGADSTTDTQYF.

The chain employs TRBV5-5 and TRBJ1-2; 8 bases agree with TRBD1. The CDR3 sequence is 15 residues long. CDR1 is SGHKS, CDR2 YYEKEE, per germline (reference sequence). With V trimmed by 4 bases and J by 3 bases, 8 bases remained unmatched. The CDR3 DNA sequence: TGTGCCAGCAGCGTGGACAGGGTTGAGCACTATGGCTACACCTTC. Its translation: CASSVDRVEHYGYTF.